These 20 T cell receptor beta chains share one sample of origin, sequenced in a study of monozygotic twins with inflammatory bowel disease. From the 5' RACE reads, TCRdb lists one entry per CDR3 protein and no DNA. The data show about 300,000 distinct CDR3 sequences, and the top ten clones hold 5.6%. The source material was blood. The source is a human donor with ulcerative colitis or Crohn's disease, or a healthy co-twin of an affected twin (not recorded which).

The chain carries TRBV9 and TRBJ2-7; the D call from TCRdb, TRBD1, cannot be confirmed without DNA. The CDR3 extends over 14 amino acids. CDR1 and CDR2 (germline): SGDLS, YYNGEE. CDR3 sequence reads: CASSAGQGNYEQYF. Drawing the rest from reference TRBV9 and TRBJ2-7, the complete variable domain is DSGVTQTPKHLITATGQRVTLRCSPRSGDLSVYWYQQSLDQGLQFLIQYYNGEERAKGNILERFSAQQFPDLHSELNLSSLELGDSALYFCASSAGQGNYEQYFGPGTRLTVT.

CDR3: CSAAGEREDEQFF. This chain connects TRBV20-1 to TRBJ2-1; the D call of TRBD2 rests on TCRdb alone, since no DNA is present to check it. Germline V lookup: CDR1 DFQATT, CDR2 SNEGSKA (reference sequence). CDR3 length equals 13 residues.

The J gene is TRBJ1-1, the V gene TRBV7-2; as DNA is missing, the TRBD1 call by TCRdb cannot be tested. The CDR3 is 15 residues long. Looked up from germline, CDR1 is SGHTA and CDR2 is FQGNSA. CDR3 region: CASSRPTGGRTEAFF.

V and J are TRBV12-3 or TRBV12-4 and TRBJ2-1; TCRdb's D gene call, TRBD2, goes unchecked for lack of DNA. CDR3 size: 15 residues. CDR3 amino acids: CASRPSGGPYNEQFF.

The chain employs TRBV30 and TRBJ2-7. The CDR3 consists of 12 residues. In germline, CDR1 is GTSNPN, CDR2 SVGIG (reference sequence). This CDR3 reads CAWSPRNYEQYF.

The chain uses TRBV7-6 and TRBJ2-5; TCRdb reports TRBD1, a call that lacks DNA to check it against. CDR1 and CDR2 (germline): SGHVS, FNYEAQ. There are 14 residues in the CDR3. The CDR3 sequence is CASSRRTGEETQYF.

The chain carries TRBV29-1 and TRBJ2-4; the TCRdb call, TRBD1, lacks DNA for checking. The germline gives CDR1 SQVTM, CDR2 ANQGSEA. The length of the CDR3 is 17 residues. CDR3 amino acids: CSAEGGTGIGVGNMQYF.

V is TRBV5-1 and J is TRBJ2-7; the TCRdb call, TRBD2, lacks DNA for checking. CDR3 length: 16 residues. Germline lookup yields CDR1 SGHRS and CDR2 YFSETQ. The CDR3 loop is CASSPGGTGPTYGQYF. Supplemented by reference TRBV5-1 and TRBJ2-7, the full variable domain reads KAGVTQTPRYLIKTRGQQVTLSCSPISGHRSVSWYQQTPGQGLQFLFEYFSETQRNKGNFPGRFSGRQFSNSRSEMNVSTLELGDSALYLCASSPGGTGPTYGQYFGPGTRLTVT.

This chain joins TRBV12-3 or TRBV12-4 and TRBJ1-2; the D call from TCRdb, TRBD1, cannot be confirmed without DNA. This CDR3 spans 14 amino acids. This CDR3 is CASSFFLDSYGYTF.

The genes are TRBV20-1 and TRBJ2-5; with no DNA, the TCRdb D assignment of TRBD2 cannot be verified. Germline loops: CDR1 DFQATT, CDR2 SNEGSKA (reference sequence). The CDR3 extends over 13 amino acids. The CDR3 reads CSATGRGFKTQYF.

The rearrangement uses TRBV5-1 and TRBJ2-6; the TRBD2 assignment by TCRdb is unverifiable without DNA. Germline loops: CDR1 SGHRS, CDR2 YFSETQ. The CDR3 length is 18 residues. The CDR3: CASSLGPSGSSGANVLTF.

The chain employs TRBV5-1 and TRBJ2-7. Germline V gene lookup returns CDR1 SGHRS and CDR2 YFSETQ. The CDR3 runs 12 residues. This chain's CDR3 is CASSIDTYEQYF.

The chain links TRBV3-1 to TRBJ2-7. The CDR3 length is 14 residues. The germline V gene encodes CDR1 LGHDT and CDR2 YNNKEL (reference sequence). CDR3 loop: CASSQSYPSYEQYF.

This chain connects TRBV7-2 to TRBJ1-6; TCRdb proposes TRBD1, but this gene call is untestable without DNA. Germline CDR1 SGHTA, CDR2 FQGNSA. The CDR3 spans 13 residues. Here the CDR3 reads CAARIPPNSPLHF.

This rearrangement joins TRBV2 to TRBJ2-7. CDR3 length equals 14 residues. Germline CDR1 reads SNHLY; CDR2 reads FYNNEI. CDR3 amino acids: CASSEVGRTYEQYF. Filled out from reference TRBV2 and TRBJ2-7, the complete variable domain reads EPEVTQTPSHQVTQMGQEVILRCVPISNHLYFYWYRQILGQKVEFLVSFYNNEISEKSEIFDDQFSVERPDGSNFTLKIRSTKLEDSAMYFCASSEVGRTYEQYFGPGTRLTVT.

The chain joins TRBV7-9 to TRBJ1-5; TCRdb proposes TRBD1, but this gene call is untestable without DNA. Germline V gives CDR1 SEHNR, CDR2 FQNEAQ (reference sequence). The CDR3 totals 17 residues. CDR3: CASSPKTGAEGNQPQHF. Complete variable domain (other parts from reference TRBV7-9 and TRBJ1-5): DTGVSQNPRHKITKRGQNVTFRCDPISEHNRLYWYRQTLGQGPEFLTYFQNEAQLEKSRLLSDRFSAERPKGSFSTLEIQRTEQGDSAMYLCASSPKTGAEGNQPQHFGDGTRLSIL.

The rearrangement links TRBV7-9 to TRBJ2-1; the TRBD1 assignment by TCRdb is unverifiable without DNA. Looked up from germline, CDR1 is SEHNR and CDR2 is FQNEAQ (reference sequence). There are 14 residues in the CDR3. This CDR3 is CASSLVAGKGEQFF.

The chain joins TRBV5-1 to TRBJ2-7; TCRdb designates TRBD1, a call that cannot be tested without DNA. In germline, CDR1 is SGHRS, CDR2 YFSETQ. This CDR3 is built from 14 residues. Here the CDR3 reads CASSIRDSSYEQYF.

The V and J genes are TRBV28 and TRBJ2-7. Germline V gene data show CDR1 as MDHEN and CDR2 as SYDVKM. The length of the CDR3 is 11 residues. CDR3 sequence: CASRKDYEQYF.

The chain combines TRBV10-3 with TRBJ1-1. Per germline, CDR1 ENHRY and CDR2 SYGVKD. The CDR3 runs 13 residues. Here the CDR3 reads CAISELVNTEAFF.